This T cell receptor beta chain was found in a study of blood T cell repertoires in COVID-19. Study information: The United States, Italy and Spain were the sources of the acute and convalescent COVID-19 samples. Sample material is recorded as cDNA or gDNA derived from T cells, B-cell-depleted T cells, or PBMCs.

The sample holds many counts of this clone. Repertoires were generated with immunoSEQ multiplex PCR, while TCRdb's copy carries only in-frame clones and drops some. The sample yields about 210,000 clones, over 80% seen once. The germline CDR1 and CDR2 sequences are SGHTA and FQGNSA. The V gene end was trimmed by 0 bases and the J gene end by 9 bases; junction bases not matched to a gene: 6. CDR3 size: 16 residues. Patients in Seattle were enrolled during active infection, then followed longitudinally. The chain uses TRBV7-2 and TRBJ2-1; 12 bases agree with TRBD1. The receptor comes from a woman aged 60-75 years with COVID-19, enrolled during active disease. Source material: peripheral blood. CDR3 sequence reads: CASSLAVGQGAGEQFF. CDR3 in DNA: TGTGCCAGCAGCTTAGCTGTGGGACAGGGGGCAGGTGAGCAGTTCTTC.